This TCR beta chain is from a study of blood T cell repertoires in COVID-19. On the study more broadly: There were acute and convalescent COVID-19 samples, and they came from the United States, Italy and Spain. T cells, B-cell-depleted T cells, or PBMCs provided the cDNA or gDNA that served as material.

Authors' processing steps: Amplification of reference gene primers was used by the study to estimate nucleated cell counts. Here immunoSEQ multiplex PCR was the method, and the copy in TCRdb shows in-frame clones only, minus some. V, J and clone size reflect that table, while D and trimming were determined from the DNA. The table shows hundreds of thousands of clones, with about 73% occurring only once. V dropped 2 bases and J dropped 1 base, with 11 bases sitting between them. This CDR3 is 15 amino acids long. CDR1 and CDR2 (germline): MNHEY, SVGEGT. Sequenced material: peripheral blood. This TCR derives from a woman aged 80 or over with acute or convalescent COVID-19. V and J are TRBV6-2 or TRBV6-3 and TRBJ2-5; weak D call: TRBD2 (5 bases). The CDR3 loop reads CASSYIRLTQETQYF. The DNA for the CDR3 is TGTGCCAGCAGTTACATACGACTAACCCAAGAGACCCAGTACTTC.